A selection of T cell receptor beta chains follows, all from one sample in a study of blood T cell repertoires in COVID-19. Sequencing used immunoSEQ multiplex PCR; TCRdb keeps in-frame clones, though not all of them. Of 90,000 or so clones in the sample, roughly 89% are singletons; the top ten hold 4.5% to 6.5%. The sequenced sample consisted of peripheral blood. These receptors were taken from a man aged 55 to 70 with COVID-19, enrolled during active disease. Each CDR3 is given with its conserved first and last residue. The D gene is left open where the match is weak. Expanded clones are given a class, and other clones once, few, many or no size at all.

size: once
V: TRBV9
length: 14
D: -
J: TRBJ1-3
CDR3: CASSVDSTGNTIYF
DNA: TGTGCCAGCAGCGTAGACAGCACTGGAAACACCATATATTTT

size: -
V: TRBV18
length: 13
D: -
J: TRBJ1-2
CDR3: CASSLNIRNGYTF
DNA: TGTGCCAGCTCGCTAAACATCAGGAATGGCTACACCTTC

size: -
V: TRBV7-9
length: 18
D: TRBD2
J: TRBJ2-6
CDR3: CAAPGRGADYSGANVLTF
DNA: TGTGCCGCTCCCGGGAGGGGGGCTGACTACTCTGGGGCCAACGTCCTGACTTTC

size: -
V: TRBV28
length: 16
D: TRBD1
J: TRBJ2-5
CDR3: CASSPTGDWYQETQYF
DNA: TGTGCCAGCAGTCCCACAGGGGATTGGTACCAAGAGACCCAGTACTTC

size: -
V: TRBV7-6
length: 11
D: -
J: TRBJ2-1
CDR3: CASSLGTEQFF
DNA: TGTGCCAGCAGCTTAGGGACAGAGCAGTTCTTC

size: -
V: TRBV4-1
length: 16
D: -
J: TRBJ2-7
CDR3: CASSKNKAGEGYEQYF
DNA: TGCGCCAGCAGCAAAAACAAAGCAGGTGAAGGCTACGAGCAGTACTTC

size: -
V: TRBV7-9
length: 12
D: -
J: TRBJ1-1
CDR3: CASSLTGTEAFF
DNA: TGTGCCAGCAGCTTAACGGGGACTGAAGCTTTCTTT

size: -
V: TRBV3-1/TRBV3-2
length: 16
D: -
J: TRBJ1-5
CDR3: CASSPRGRERAQPQHF
DNA: TGTGCCAGCAGCCCCCGAGGACGGGAGCGGGCCCAGCCCCAGCATTTT

size: -
V: TRBV14
length: 14
D: -
J: TRBJ1-1
CDR3: CASSLGLLNTEAFF
DNA: TGTGCCAGCAGCTTGGGACTCCTGAACACTGAAGCTTTCTTT

size: -
V: TRBV19
length: 13
D: -
J: TRBJ1-5
CDR3: CASSVNRAQPQHF
DNA: TGTGCCAGTAGTGTCAACAGGGCTCAGCCCCAGCATTTT

size: -
V: TRBV19
length: 20
D: TRBD2
J: TRBJ2-5
CDR3: CASSMSVWLAGAPLQETQYF
DNA: TGTGCCAGTAGTATGTCTGTCTGGCTAGCGGGAGCCCCTCTCCAAGAGACCCAGTACTTC

size: once
V: TRBV2
length: 13
D: -
J: TRBJ2-7
CDR3: CASSWQAGYEQYF
DNA: TGTGCCAGCAGTTGGCAGGCGGGCTACGAGCAGTACTTC

size: -
V: TRBV4-3
length: 17
D: TRBD1
J: TRBJ2-7
CDR3: CASSQEGVGQGTYEQYF
DNA: TGCGCCAGCAGCCAAGAGGGTGTGGGACAGGGTACCTACGAGCAGTACTTC

size: -
V: TRBV19
length: 13
D: TRBD2
J: TRBJ2-1
CDR3: CASNTGGPDEQFF
DNA: TGTGCCAGTAATACGGGAGGGCCTGATGAGCAGTTCTTC